These 15 T cell receptor beta chains were all obtained from the same sample, sequenced in a study of OX40 agonist ivuxolimab in advanced cancers. The data were produced by immunoSEQ multiplex PCR, yet TCRdb's version contains in-frame clones alone and is incomplete. The data contain roughly 79,000 clones, about nine tenths of them singletons. The sample consisted of CD4+ or CD8+ T cells sorted from blood, taken in a trial of the OX40 agonist ivuxolimab. The receptors shown here come from an adult with an advanced solid tumor such as melanoma, head and neck, liver or kidney cancer.

The genes are TRBV29-1 and TRBJ2-7, with a tentative D call TRBD2 (6 bases). CDR1 is SQVTM, CDR2 ANQGSEA, per germline. This CDR3 has 15 amino acids. The V and J ends lost 6 bases and 7 bases respectively, with 25 bases between them. CDR3 sequence (DNA): TGCAGCGTGCGGGGAGGCAGTTTTAGGAGCGTTGAGCAGTACTTC. It translates to CSVRGGSFRSVEQYF.

The chain employs TRBV13 and TRBJ1-1; no clear D gene. V was pared by 4 bases and J by 1 base, with 10 bases between. There are 14 residues in the CDR3. Germline CDR1 is PRHDT and CDR2 is FYEKMQ (reference sequence). CDR3 region: CASSSPRGNTEAFF. The CDR3 coding sequence is TGTGCCAGCAGCTCCCCGCGGGGGAACACTGAAGCTTTCTTT.

This sequence joins TRBV7-9 and TRBJ2-6, with TRBD1 identical over 11 bases. Germline CDR1 is SEHNR and CDR2 is FQNEAQ (reference sequence). The CDR3 has 18 amino acids. V gave up 0 bases and J gave up 4 bases; unmatched junction bases: 5. CDR3 coding DNA: TGTGCCAGCAGCTTAGCCCCGGACAGGGGGCACGGGGCCAACGTCCTGACTTTC. It translates to CASSLAPDRGHGANVLTF.

The chain recombines TRBV9 with TRBJ1-2; no clear D. The CDR3 loop spans 17 amino acids. Trimming removed 4 bases from V and 2 bases from J, with 21 bases in between. The germline gives CDR1 SGDLS, CDR2 YYNGEE. The CDR3 protein is CASSPSSSLSGNYGYTF. The CDR3 nucleotides are TGTGCCAGCAGCCCCAGTAGTTCCCTCTCGGGCAACTATGGCTACACCTTC.

The rearrangement uses TRBV5-1 and TRBJ1-2; D not certain. The V gene's germline CDR1 is SGHRS and CDR2 YFSETQ. The CDR3 sequence is 13 residues long. Trimming shortened V by 0 bases and J by 3 bases, and 6 bases separated the two germline ends. The chain's CDR3 is CASSLERDYGYTF. CDR3 sequence (DNA): TGCGCCAGCAGCTTGGAAAGGGACTATGGCTACACCTTC.

The J gene is TRBJ2-2, the V gene TRBV21-1; the table's D call, TRBD2, was not checked against the DNA. TRBV21-1 is annotated as a pseudogene. The CDR3 consists of 18 residues. For the CDR3, the DNA is TGTGCCAGCAGCGAGTGGGGGGGCCGCCGCGCGAACACCGGGGAGCTGTTTTTT. Protein: CASSEWGGRRANTGELFF.

The rearrangement uses TRBV6-1 and TRBJ1-5; TRBD1 might be the D (5 bases). Germline loops: CDR1 MNHNS, CDR2 SASEGT. Trimming took off 2 bases at V and 7 bases at J, with 15 bases between the two ends. CDR3 length: 15 residues. The CDR3 region is CASSEIGLRDQPQHF. The CDR3 DNA reads as TGTGCCAGCAGTGAAATAGGACTCAGGGACCAGCCCCAGCATTTT.

The rearrangement links TRBV9 to TRBJ2-5, with 8 bases identical to TRBD1. J lost 5 bases, V lost 0 bases, and 6 bases had no gene match. CDR3 length: 15 amino acids. Germline CDR1 reads SGDLS; CDR2 reads YYNGEE. CDR3 loop: CASSVDGQGRETQYF. As DNA, the CDR3 is TGTGCCAGCAGCGTAGATGGACAGGGCAGGGAGACCCAGTACTTC.

The V gene is TRBV7-6, the J gene TRBJ1-1; D not resolved. CDR1 is SGHVS and CDR2 is FNYEAQ in the germline V gene. This CDR3 has 15 residues. V lost 0 bases, J lost 3 bases, and 11 bases lay in between. The CDR3 coding sequence is TGTGCCAGCAGCTTAGCGCGGGGAACAGACACTGAAGCTTTCTTT. This gives the protein CASSLARGTDTEAFF. Combining the CDR3 with reference TRBV7-6 and TRBJ1-1 gives the whole variable domain GAGVSQSPRYKVTKRGQDVALRCDPISGHVSLYWYRQALGQGPEFLTYFNYEAQQDKSGLPNDRFSAERPEGSISTLTIQRTEQRDSAMYRCASSLARGTDTEAFFGQGTRLTVV.

The J gene is TRBJ1-2, the V gene TRBV5-4; D not resolved. This CDR3 has 12 residues. Germline lookup yields CDR1 SGHNT and CDR2 YYREEE (reference sequence). V shed 4 bases and J shed 4 bases, with 8 bases lying between them. The CDR3 nucleotides read TGTGCCAGCAGCCCAGAGACCTATGGCTACACCTTC. This encodes CASSPETYGYTF.

This sequence joins TRBV30 and TRBJ2-5, with D uncertain. Germline lookup yields CDR1 GTSNPN and CDR2 SVGIG (reference sequence). Trimming removed 5 bases from V and 5 bases from J, with 15 bases in between. This CDR3 is 13 amino acids long. CDR3 in amino acids: CAWDPGYEETQYF. The CDR3 region has the DNA TGTGCCTGGGATCCGGGCTACGAGGAGACCCAGTACTTC.

V gene TRBV21-1 combines with J gene TRBJ2-2; the D call in the table, TRBD1, was not verified against the DNA. TRBV21-1 is deemed a pseudogene. The CDR3 is 15 amino acids. Here the CDR3 DNA reads TGTGCCAGCAGCAAAGCACGACAGTCCCCCGGGGAGCTGTTTTTT. It specifies CASSKARQSPGELFF.

The chain is built from TRBV19 and TRBJ1-2; 7 bases match TRBD1. The CDR3 is 15 residues long. J lost 3 bases, V lost 4 bases, and 8 bases had no gene match. Per germline, CDR1 LNHDA and CDR2 SQIVND (reference sequence). CDR3 nucleotides: TGTGCCAGTAGTAGAGGACAGGCTCTGGACTATGGCTACACCTTC. Encoded protein: CASSRGQALDYGYTF.

The chain uses TRBV7-6 and TRBJ2-3, with D tentatively TRBD1 or TRBD2 (5 bases each). Germline V gene data show CDR1 as SGHVS and CDR2 as FNYEAQ. The CDR3 covers 19 residues. V dropped 5 bases and J dropped 2 bases, with 26 bases sitting between them. The CDR3 sequence is CASSIPGDPREEATDTQYF. The CDR3 DNA sequence: TGTGCCAGCAGCATTCCTGGGGACCCCCGGGAAGAGGCCACAGATACGCAGTATTTT.

The chain has TRBV5-4 and TRBJ2-7; 10 bases map to TRBD1. V trimming: 3 bases; J trimming: 3 bases; junction bases outside the gene matches: 3. The germline V gene has CDR1 SGHNT and CDR2 YYREEE (reference sequence). CDR3 length: 14 amino acids. This CDR3 is CASSYRTGGYEQYF. The CDR3 DNA follows: TGTGCCAGCAGCTACCGGACAGGGGGCTACGAGCAGTACTTC.